The entry below gives a single TCR beta chain sequence along with its context. Its antigen is unidentified. These data come from a study of graft-versus-host responses after intestinal transplantation. Turning to the study itself: Anti-thymocyte globulin induction was given to all recipients, followed by tacrolimus and steroids for around three years. Findings and caveats of the study: Detection of GvH clones occurred in recipient marrow, and some had their first appearance in ileum or blood.

The V end lost 1 base, the J end lost 5 bases, and 23 bases lay between the germline ends. The CDR3 consists of 18 residues. Germline assignment: CDR1 SGHDN and CDR2 FVKESK. Here immunoSEQ multiplex PCR was the method, and the copy in TCRdb shows in-frame clones only, minus some. The sample has 5,600 or so clones, 72% seen once. Grafts had their tissue processed, releasing intraepithelial and lamina propria lymphocytes. The chain couples TRBV14 to TRBJ1-2, with a weak D call TRBD1 (5 bases). This receptor was identified in a human patient who received an intestinal transplant, so some T cells may come from the graft donor. This specimen was ileum tissue, taken roughly 250 days after intestinal transplant. As DNA, the CDR3 is TGTGCCAGCAGCCAAGCCTACCTGAGACAGCACGCACCGTATGGCTACACCTTC. Translating it yields CASSQAYLRQHAPYGYTF.